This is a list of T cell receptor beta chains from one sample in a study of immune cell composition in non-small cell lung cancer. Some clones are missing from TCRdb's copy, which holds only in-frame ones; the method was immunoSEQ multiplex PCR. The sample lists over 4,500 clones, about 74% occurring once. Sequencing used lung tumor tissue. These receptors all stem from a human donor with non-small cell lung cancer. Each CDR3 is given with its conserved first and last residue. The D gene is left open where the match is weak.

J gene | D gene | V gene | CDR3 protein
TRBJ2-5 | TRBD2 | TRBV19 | CASSKRGGGEETQYF
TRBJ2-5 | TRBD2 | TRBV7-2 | CASTPQSGGAGETQYF
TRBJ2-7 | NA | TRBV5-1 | CASSSKGDARYEQYF
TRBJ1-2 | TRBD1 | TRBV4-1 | CASSYNQGVYYGYTF
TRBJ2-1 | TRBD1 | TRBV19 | CASSQVRQGRGREQFF
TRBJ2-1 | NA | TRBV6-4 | CASSPAGEPYNEQFF
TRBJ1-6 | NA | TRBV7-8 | CASSTRDNSPLHF
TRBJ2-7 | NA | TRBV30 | CAWSVGDYEQYF
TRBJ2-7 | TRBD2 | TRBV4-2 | CASSQEPGLAGGLYIDEQYF
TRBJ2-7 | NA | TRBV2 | CASRATPNGEQYF
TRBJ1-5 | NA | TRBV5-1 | CASRGGVRGNQPQHF
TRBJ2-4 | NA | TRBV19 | CASSIRFILAKNIQYF
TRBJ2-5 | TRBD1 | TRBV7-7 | CASSLEGAGETQYF
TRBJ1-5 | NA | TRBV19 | CASSIWRDQPQHF
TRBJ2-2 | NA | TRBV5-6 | CASSLAGAQLRPGELFF
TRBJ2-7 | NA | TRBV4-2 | CAGSQDPGPYEQYF
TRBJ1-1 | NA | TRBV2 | CANSVRQGDTEAFF
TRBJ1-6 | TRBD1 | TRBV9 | CASSLRDRGTGSPLHF
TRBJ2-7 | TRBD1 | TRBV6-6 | CASSLGQGHSYEQYF
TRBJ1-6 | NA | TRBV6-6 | CASSYQVSYNSPLHF
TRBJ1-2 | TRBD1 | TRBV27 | CASSPEDRAEANYGYTF
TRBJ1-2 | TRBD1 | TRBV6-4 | CASSEGQGYGYTF
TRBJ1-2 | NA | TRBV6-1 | CASSQRGGAIGYTF
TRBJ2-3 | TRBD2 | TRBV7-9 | CASSPTSGEGTDTQYF
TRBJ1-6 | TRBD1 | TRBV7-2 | CASSFAQGGSPLHF
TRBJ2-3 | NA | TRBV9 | CASSSPIRGSGTDTQYF
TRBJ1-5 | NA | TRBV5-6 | CASSFRSVSNQPQHF
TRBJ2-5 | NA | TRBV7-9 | CASSPYDRYGATQYF
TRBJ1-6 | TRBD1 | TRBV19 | CASSIGRGPNSPLHF
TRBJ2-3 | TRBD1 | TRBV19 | CASSPLGPGGTDTQYF
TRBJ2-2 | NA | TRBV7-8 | CASSFRDSMNTGELFF
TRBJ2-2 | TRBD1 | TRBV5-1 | CASSRGQGRTGELFF
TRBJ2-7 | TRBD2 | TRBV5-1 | CASSSTGGSIEQYF
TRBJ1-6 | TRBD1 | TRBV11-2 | CASSPDRVSPLHF
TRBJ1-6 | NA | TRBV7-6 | CASSSGQYNSPLHF
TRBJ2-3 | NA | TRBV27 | CASSSAGAVGTQYF
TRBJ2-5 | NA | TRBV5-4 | CASSLVGAQETQYF
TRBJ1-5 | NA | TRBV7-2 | CASSPGGGQPQHF
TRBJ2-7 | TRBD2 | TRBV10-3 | CAIPGGTVNSYEQYF